This note documents a single T cell receptor (beta chain) sequence. Its antigen remains unidentified. Researchers grouped second doses given at about 4 or about 12 weeks into one pool. This table comes from immunoSEQ multiplex PCR, and its TCRdb copy is limited to in-frame clones, with some not included. Of about 35,000 clones listed, approximately 84% are singletons. This specimen belongs to a study of T cell responses to AZD1222 COVID-19 vaccine. Study-level findings and limits: Donors were mostly white British, more females; clonal diversity possibly underestimated. Close to half of all spike-specific TCRs reportedly target regions of the variants that are unmutated.

The sequencing here drew on peripheral blood, taken 28 days after the second AZD1222 dose. The TCR comes from an adult who received the AZD1222 COVID-19 vaccine.

CDR3 loop: CASSLRVPNTEAFF. The CDR3 DNA sequence: TGTGCCAGCAGTTTGCGGGTTCCGAACACTGAAGCTTTCTTT. This rearrangement joins TRBV27 to TRBJ1-1; D unresolved. CDR3 length: 14 amino acids. The ends were cut back, 3 bases at V and 1 base at J, with 9 bases in the middle. From germline, CDR1 is MNHEY and CDR2 SMNVEV (reference sequence).